This is a list of T cell receptor beta chains from one sample in a study of T-cell memory formation after mild COVID-19. Via MiXCR, TCRdb re-called the 5' RACE reads, giving one row per CDR3 protein. This sample has roughly 280,000 distinct CDR3 sequences, with roughly 17% found just once. Sequenced: PBMCs or a T cell subset sorted from them (not recorded which). Every receptor here comes from a man aged 18-30 years who had mild COVID-19 (a few samples of this study predate the infection). Cell type and time point are not known. CDR3s include the opening cysteine and the closing phenylalanine or tryptophan. D genes are given only for firm matches. The size of a clone is reported for some rows only, either as once, few or many, or as a class for expanded clones.

CDR3aa: CSVVVWDSASTDTQYF; CDR3nt: TGCAGCGTTGTAGTTTGGGACTCGGCTAGCACAGATACGCAGTATTTT; abundance: few; len: 16; d_gene: -; v_gene: TRBV29-1; j_gene: TRBJ2-3
CDR3aa: CATSDLRGFPDTQYF; CDR3nt: TGTGCCACCAGTGATTTACGGGGGTTTCCGGATACGCAGTATTTT; abundance: -; len: 15; d_gene: -; v_gene: TRBV24-1; j_gene: TRBJ2-3
CDR3aa: CASSGPRVPGYTF; CDR3nt: TGTGCCAGCAGCGGCCCCAGGGTACCCGGCTACACCTTC; abundance: few; len: 13; d_gene: -; v_gene: TRBV7-9; j_gene: TRBJ1-2
CDR3aa: CSARGLAGGTQYF; CDR3nt: TGCAGTGCTAGAGGACTAGCGGGGGGGACCCAGTACTTC; abundance: few; len: 13; d_gene: TRBD2; v_gene: TRBV20-1; j_gene: TRBJ2-5
CDR3aa: CACSTITDTQYF; CDR3nt: TGTGCCTGTAGTACGATCACAGATACGCAGTATTTT; abundance: -; len: 12; d_gene: -; v_gene: TRBV30; j_gene: TRBJ2-3
CDR3aa: CASSQGQPGGTQETQYF; CDR3nt: TGTGCCAGCAGCCAAGGGCAACCGGGAGGGACCCAAGAGACCCAGTACTTC; abundance: -; len: 17; d_gene: TRBD2; v_gene: TRBV4-2; j_gene: TRBJ2-5
CDR3aa: CASSESGGLLDGYTF; CDR3nt: TGTGCCAGCAGTGAATCAGGGGGCCTTTTGGATGGCTACACCTTC; abundance: -; len: 15; d_gene: TRBD1; v_gene: TRBV25-1; j_gene: TRBJ1-2
CDR3aa: CASSFGPGQGAETEAFF; CDR3nt: TGTGCCAGCAGCTTCGGACCGGGACAGGGGGCTGAGACTGAAGCTTTCTTT; abundance: -; len: 17; d_gene: TRBD1; v_gene: TRBV7-9; j_gene: TRBJ1-1
CDR3aa: CASSQLTGRQETQYF; CDR3nt: TGTGCCAGCAGCCAATTAACAGGGCGTCAAGAGACCCAGTACTTC; abundance: few; len: 15; d_gene: -; v_gene: TRBV14; j_gene: TRBJ2-5
CDR3aa: CASSVEGGGAILYNEQFF; CDR3nt: TGTGCCAGCAGCGTAGAAGGCGGGGGGGCTATCTTATACAATGAGCAGTTCTTC; abundance: few; len: 18; d_gene: TRBD2; v_gene: TRBV9; j_gene: TRBJ2-1
CDR3aa: CATRPSKTRPGNTEAFF; CDR3nt: TGTGCCACCAGACCCTCCAAGACCCGGCCGGGGAACACTGAAGCTTTCTTT; abundance: few; len: 17; d_gene: -; v_gene: TRBV24-1; j_gene: TRBJ1-1
CDR3aa: CSLTGTVNNSPLHF; CDR3nt: TGCAGTCTGACAGGGACCGTCAATAATTCACCCCTCCACTTT; abundance: few; len: 14; d_gene: TRBD1; v_gene: TRBV20-1; j_gene: TRBJ1-6
CDR3aa: CSVLGPPTIYF; CDR3nt: TGCAGTGTTTTGGGTCCCCCCACCATATATTTT; abundance: few; len: 11; d_gene: -; v_gene: TRBV20-1; j_gene: TRBJ1-3
CDR3aa: CASESRNTGELFF; CDR3nt: TGTGCCAGCGAAAGTAGGAACACCGGGGAGCTGTTTTTT; abundance: once; len: 13; d_gene: -; v_gene: TRBV11-3; j_gene: TRBJ2-2
CDR3aa: CASSLVGQGRGDTQYF; CDR3nt: TGTGCCAGCAGCTTAGTCGGACAGGGGAGGGGAGATACGCAGTATTTT; abundance: -; len: 16; d_gene: TRBD1; v_gene: TRBV7-9; j_gene: TRBJ2-3
CDR3aa: CASSDWIYEQYF; CDR3nt: TGTGCCAGCAGTGATTGGATTTACGAGCAGTACTTC; abundance: -; len: 12; d_gene: -; v_gene: TRBV6-1; j_gene: TRBJ2-7
CDR3aa: CASSQVTGVLDTQYF; CDR3nt: TGTGCCAGCAGCCAAGTTACGGGGGTCCTAGATACGCAGTATTTT; abundance: few; len: 15; d_gene: -; v_gene: TRBV4-2; j_gene: TRBJ2-3
CDR3aa: CASSQGPLGNTIYF; CDR3nt: TGCGCCAGCAGCCAAGGTCCCCTCGGAAACACCATATATTTT; abundance: -; len: 14; d_gene: -; v_gene: TRBV4-3; j_gene: TRBJ1-3
CDR3aa: CASRLARSGRGYGYTF; CDR3nt: TGTGCCAGCAGGTTGGCCCGGTCGGGGAGGGGCTATGGCTACACCTTC; abundance: -; len: 16; d_gene: -; v_gene: TRBV6-5; j_gene: TRBJ1-2
CDR3aa: CASSPRAGREETQYF; CDR3nt: TGCGCCAGCAGCCCCCGAGCAGGGCGGGAGGAGACCCAGTACTTC; abundance: few; len: 15; d_gene: TRBD2; v_gene: TRBV5-1; j_gene: TRBJ2-5
CDR3aa: CSVTGINTGELFF; CDR3nt: TGCAGCGTTACCGGGATAAACACCGGGGAGCTGTTTTTT; abundance: -; len: 13; d_gene: -; v_gene: TRBV29-1; j_gene: TRBJ2-2
CDR3aa: CASSVYGGAYEQYF; CDR3nt: TGTGCCAGCAGTGTGTACGGAGGTGCCTACGAGCAGTACTTC; abundance: few; len: 14; d_gene: -; v_gene: TRBV6-1; j_gene: TRBJ2-7
CDR3aa: CASSQVLRGNTEAFF; CDR3nt: TGCGCCAGCAGCCAAGTATTGAGGGGAAACACTGAAGCTTTCTTT; abundance: -; len: 15; d_gene: -; v_gene: TRBV4-1; j_gene: TRBJ1-1
CDR3aa: CSAGQGGTKGYETQYF; CDR3nt: TGCAGCGCCGGACAGGGGGGCACAAAAGGCTATGAGACCCAGTACTTC; abundance: -; len: 16; d_gene: TRBD1; v_gene: TRBV29-1; j_gene: TRBJ2-5
CDR3aa: CASSLSGLNTEAFF; CDR3nt: TGTGCCAGCAGCTTGTCAGGGCTAAACACTGAAGCTTTCTTT; abundance: many; len: 14; d_gene: -; v_gene: TRBV7-2; j_gene: TRBJ1-1
CDR3aa: CASSPTGTGYSPLHF; CDR3nt: TGTGCCAGCAGCCCGACCGGGACAGGGTATTCACCCCTCCACTTT; abundance: -; len: 15; d_gene: TRBD1; v_gene: TRBV12-3/TRBV12-4; j_gene: TRBJ1-6
CDR3aa: CASSQRGASGEQFF; CDR3nt: TGTGCCAGCAGCCAAAGGGGGGCTTCGGGTGAGCAGTTCTTC; abundance: few; len: 14; d_gene: -; v_gene: TRBV3-1; j_gene: TRBJ2-1
CDR3aa: CASSRTGVPPLHF; CDR3nt: TGTGCCAGCAGCCGGACAGGGGTTCCACCCCTCCACTTT; abundance: -; len: 13; d_gene: TRBD1; v_gene: TRBV12-3/TRBV12-4; j_gene: TRBJ1-6
CDR3aa: CASSLEWASGDEQFF; CDR3nt: TGTGCCAGCAGCTTGGAGTGGGCTTCGGGCGATGAGCAGTTCTTC; abundance: few; len: 15; d_gene: -; v_gene: TRBV5-8; j_gene: TRBJ2-1
CDR3aa: CASSDRVGNEQYF; CDR3nt: TGTGCCAGCTCAGACAGGGTCGGCAACGAGCAGTACTTC; abundance: -; len: 13; d_gene: TRBD1; v_gene: TRBV18; j_gene: TRBJ2-7
CDR3aa: CSAWPTRNEKLFF; CDR3nt: TGCAGTGCTTGGCCGACACGGAATGAAAAACTGTTTTTT; abundance: -; len: 13; d_gene: -; v_gene: TRBV20-1; j_gene: TRBJ1-4
CDR3aa: CASSLSVRTEAFF; CDR3nt: TGTGCCAGCAGCCTTAGCGTGCGCACTGAAGCTTTCTTT; abundance: many; len: 13; d_gene: -; v_gene: TRBV7-2; j_gene: TRBJ1-1
CDR3aa: CASSEAGSGANVLTF; CDR3nt: TGTGCCAGCAGTGAAGCAGGGTCTGGGGCCAACGTCCTGACTTTC; abundance: few; len: 15; d_gene: -; v_gene: TRBV6-1; j_gene: TRBJ2-6
CDR3aa: CASSYGGSHQPQHF; CDR3nt: TGTGCCAGCAGTTACGGAGGGAGCCATCAGCCCCAGCATTTT; abundance: -; len: 14; d_gene: -; v_gene: TRBV6-5; j_gene: TRBJ1-5